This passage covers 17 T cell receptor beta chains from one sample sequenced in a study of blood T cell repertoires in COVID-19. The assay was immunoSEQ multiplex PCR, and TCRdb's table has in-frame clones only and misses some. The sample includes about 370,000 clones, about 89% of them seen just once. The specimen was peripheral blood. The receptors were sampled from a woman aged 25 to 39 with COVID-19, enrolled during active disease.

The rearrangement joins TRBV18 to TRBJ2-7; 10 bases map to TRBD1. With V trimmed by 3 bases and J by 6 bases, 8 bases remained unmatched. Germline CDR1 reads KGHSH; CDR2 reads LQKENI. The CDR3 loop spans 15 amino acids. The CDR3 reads CASSPQGDRGFEQYF. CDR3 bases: TGTGCCAGCTCACCTCAGGGGGACAGGGGCTTCGAGCAGTACTTC.

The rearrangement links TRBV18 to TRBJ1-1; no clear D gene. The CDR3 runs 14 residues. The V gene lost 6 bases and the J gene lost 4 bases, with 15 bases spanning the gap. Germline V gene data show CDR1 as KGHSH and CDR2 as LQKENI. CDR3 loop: CASSPTGGGTEAFF. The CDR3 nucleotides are TGTGCCAGCTCCCCAACGGGAGGAGGCACTGAAGCTTTCTTT.

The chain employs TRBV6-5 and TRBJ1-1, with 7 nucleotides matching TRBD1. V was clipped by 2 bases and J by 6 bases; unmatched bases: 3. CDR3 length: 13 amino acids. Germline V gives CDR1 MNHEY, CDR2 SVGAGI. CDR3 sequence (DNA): TGTGCCAGCAGTTACGGGACAGAAGCTGAAGCTTTCTTT. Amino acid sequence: CASSYGTEAEAFF.

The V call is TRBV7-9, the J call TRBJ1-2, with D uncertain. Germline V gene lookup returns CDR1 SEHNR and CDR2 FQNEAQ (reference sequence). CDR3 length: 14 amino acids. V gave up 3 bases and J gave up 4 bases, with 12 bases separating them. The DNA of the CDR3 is TGTGCCAGCAGCTTTCCAACGACGGGCTATGGCTACACCTTC. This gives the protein CASSFPTTGYGYTF.

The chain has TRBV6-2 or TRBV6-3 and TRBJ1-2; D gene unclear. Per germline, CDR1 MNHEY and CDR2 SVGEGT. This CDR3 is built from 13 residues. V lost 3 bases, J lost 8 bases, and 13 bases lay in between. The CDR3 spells CASSYGGFGGYTF. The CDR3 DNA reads TGTGCCAGCAGTTATGGAGGGTTCGGAGGCTACACCTTC.

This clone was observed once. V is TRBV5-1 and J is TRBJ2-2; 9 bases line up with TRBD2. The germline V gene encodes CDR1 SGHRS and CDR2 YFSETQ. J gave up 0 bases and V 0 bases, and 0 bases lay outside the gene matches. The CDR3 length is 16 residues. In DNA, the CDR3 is TGCGCCAGCAGCTTGGCTAGCGGGACGAACACCGGGGAGCTGTTTTTT. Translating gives CASSLASGTNTGELFF. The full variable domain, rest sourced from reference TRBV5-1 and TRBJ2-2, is KAGVTQTPRYLIKTRGQQVTLSCSPISGHRSVSWYQQTPGQGLQFLFEYFSETQRNKGNFPGRFSGRQFSNSRSEMNVSTLELGDSALYLCASSLASGTNTGELFFGEGSRLTVL.

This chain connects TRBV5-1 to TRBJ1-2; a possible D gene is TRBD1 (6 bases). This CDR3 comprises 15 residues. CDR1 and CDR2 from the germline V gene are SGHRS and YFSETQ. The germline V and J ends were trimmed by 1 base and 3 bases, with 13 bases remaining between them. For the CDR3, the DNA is TGCGCCAGCAGCTTGAGCACAGGGAACGACTATGGCTACACCTTC. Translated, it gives CASSLSTGNDYGYTF.

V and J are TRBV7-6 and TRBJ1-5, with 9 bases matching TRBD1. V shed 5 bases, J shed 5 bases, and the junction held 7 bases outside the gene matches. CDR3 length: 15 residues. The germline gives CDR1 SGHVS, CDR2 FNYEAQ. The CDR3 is CASSQGTGRDQPQHF. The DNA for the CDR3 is TGTGCCAGCAGCCAGGGGACAGGGAGAGATCAGCCCCAGCATTTT.

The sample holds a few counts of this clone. The CDR3, as DNA: TGTGCCAGCAGCACAGGACAGGGGATGAACACTGAAGCTTTCTTT. Translating it yields CASSTGQGMNTEAFF. J is TRBJ1-1 and V is TRBV13; 9 bases line up with TRBD1. Germline CDR1 PRHDT, CDR2 FYEKMQ (reference sequence). Trimming at V came to 5 bases and at J to 0 bases, leaving 4 bases not matched to a gene. This CDR3 has 15 amino acids.

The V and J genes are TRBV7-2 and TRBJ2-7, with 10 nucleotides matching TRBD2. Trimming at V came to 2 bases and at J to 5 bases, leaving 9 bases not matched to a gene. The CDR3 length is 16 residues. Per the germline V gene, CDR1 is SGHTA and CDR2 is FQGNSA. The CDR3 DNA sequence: TGTGCCAGCAGCTTAAAACTAGCGGGGACAAGGGACGAGCAGTACTTC. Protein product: CASSLKLAGTRDEQYF.

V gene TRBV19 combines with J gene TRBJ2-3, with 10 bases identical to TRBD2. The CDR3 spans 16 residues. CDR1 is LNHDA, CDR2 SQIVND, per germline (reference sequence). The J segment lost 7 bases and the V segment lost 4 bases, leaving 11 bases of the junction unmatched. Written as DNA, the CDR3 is TGTGCCAGTAGTAGGCGACTAGCGGGTCTCGCGAATACGCAGTATTTT. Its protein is CASSRRLAGLANTQYF. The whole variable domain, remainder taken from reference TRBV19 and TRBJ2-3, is DGGITQSPKYLFRKEGQNVTLSCEQNLNHDAMYWYRQDPGQGLRLIYYSQIVNDFQKGDIAEGYSVSREKKESFPLTVTSAQKNPTAFYLCASSRRLAGLANTQYFGPGTRLTVL.

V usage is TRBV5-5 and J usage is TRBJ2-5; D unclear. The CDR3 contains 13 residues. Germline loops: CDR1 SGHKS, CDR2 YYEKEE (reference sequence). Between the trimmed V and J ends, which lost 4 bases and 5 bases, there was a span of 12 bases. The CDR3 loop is CASSSRPGETQYF. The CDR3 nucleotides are TGTGCCAGCAGCAGTCGCCCCGGTGAGACCCAGTACTTC.

The CDR3 spells CATSGPRGEQFF. DNA of the CDR3: TGTGCCACCAGTGGCCCTAGGGGGGAGCAGTTCTTC. V usage is TRBV24-1 and J usage is TRBJ2-1; D possibly corresponds to TRBD1 (6 bases). Trimming left V 5 bases short and J 10 bases short, with 11 bases between. Germline CDR1 is KGHDR and CDR2 is SFDVKD. The CDR3 covers 12 residues.

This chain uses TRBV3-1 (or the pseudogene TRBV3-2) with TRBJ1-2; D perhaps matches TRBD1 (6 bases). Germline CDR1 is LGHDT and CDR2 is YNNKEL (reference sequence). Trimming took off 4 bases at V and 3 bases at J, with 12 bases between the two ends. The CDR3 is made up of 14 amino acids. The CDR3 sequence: CASSRLGGDYGYTF. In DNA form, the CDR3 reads TGTGCCAGCAGCCGATTAGGGGGGGACTATGGCTACACCTTC.

The CDR3 reads CASSYVRGNQPQHF. The CDR3 region has the DNA TGTGCCAGCAGTTACGTCAGGGGGAATCAGCCCCAGCATTTT. The chain is built from TRBV6-5 and TRBJ1-5; 7 positions agree with TRBD1. V trimming: 2 bases; J trimming: 4 bases; junction bases outside the gene matches: 2. CDR1 and CDR2 (germline): MNHEY, SVGAGI. The CDR3 has 14 amino acids.

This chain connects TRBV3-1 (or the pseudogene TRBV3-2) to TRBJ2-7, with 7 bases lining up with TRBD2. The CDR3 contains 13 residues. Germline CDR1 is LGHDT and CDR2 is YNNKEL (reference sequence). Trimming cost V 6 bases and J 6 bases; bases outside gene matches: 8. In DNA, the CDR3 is TGTGCCAGCAGGGGTCAGGGAGGGGTCGAGCAGTACTTC. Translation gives CASRGQGGVEQYF.

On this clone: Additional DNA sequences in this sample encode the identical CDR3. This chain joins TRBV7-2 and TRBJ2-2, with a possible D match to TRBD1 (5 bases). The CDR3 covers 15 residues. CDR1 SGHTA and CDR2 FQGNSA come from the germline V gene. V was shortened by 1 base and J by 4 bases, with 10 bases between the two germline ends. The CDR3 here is CASSLVGRATGELFF. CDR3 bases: TGTGCCAGCAGCTTAGTAGGCAGGGCCACCGGGGAGCTGTTTTTT.